Presented here are 27 T cell receptor beta chains from one specimen sequenced in a study of blood T cell repertoires in COVID-19. Assay: immunoSEQ multiplex PCR; the TCRdb copy retains only in-frame clones and omits some. The profile shows 110,000 or so clones, roughly 80% of them singletons. The sample was peripheral blood. These receptors were collected from an older man with acute or convalescent COVID-19.

The gene calls are TRBV18 and TRBJ2-3; no clear D gene. The CDR3 covers 13 residues. Trimming shortened V by 3 bases and J by 0 bases, and 4 bases separated the two germline ends. Germline V CDR1 and CDR2: KGHSH, LQKENI. The CDR3 DNA follows: TGTGCCAGCTCACCCCCGAGCACAGATACGCAGTATTTT. The encoded protein is CASSPPSTDTQYF.

This clone was observed a handful of times. The chain combines TRBV15 with TRBJ2-1; 9 positions agree with TRBD2. Losses at the gene ends were 1 base for V and 4 bases for J; bases not matched to a gene: 2. Germline-derived CDR1 and CDR2 are LNHNV and YYDKDF (reference sequence). The CDR3 runs 15 residues. In DNA form, the CDR3 reads TGTGCCACCAGCAGAGGACTAGCGGATTACAATGAGCAGTTCTTC. Translated: CATSRGLADYNEQFF. The whole variable domain, remainder taken from reference TRBV15 and TRBJ2-1, is DAMVIQNPRYQVTQFGKPVTLSCSQTLNHNVMYWYQQKSSQAPKLLFHYYDKDFNNEADTPDNFQSRRPNTSFCFLDIRSPGLGDTAMYLCATSRGLADYNEQFFGPGTRLTVL.

The chain has TRBV14 and TRBJ2-7; TRBD1 is a possible D gene (6 bases). Trimming cost V 1 base and J 4 bases, with 11 bases left between them. From germline, CDR1 is SGHDN and CDR2 FVKESK. This CDR3 is built from 14 residues. CDR3 loop: CASSQGGTNYEQYF. The DNA of the CDR3 is TGTGCCAGCAGCCAAGGTGGGACAAATTACGAGCAGTACTTC.

The V gene is TRBV5-4, the J gene TRBJ2-2; the D is unclear. The V end lost 3 bases, the J end lost 4 bases, and 16 bases lay between the germline ends. The CDR3 has 16 residues. Germline CDR1 is SGHNT and CDR2 is YYREEE (reference sequence). This CDR3 is CASSSDRERVTGELFF. CDR3 DNA sequence: TGTGCCAGCAGCTCCGACCGCGAACGGGTCACCGGGGAGCTGTTTTTT.

The V call is TRBV7-9, the J call TRBJ2-7; D remains ambiguous. Trimming pared 5 bases from V and 0 bases from J, leaving 11 bases between. The CDR3 length is 14 residues. In germline, CDR1 is SEHNR, CDR2 FQNEAQ (reference sequence). The CDR3 protein is CASSAISSSYEQYF. In DNA form, the CDR3 reads TGTGCCAGCAGCGCAATAAGTAGCTCCTACGAGCAGTACTTC.

J is TRBJ1-6 and V is TRBV5-4; no reliable D call. The CDR3 consists of 14 residues. Germline-derived CDR1 and CDR2 are SGHNT and YYREEE (reference sequence). Trimming pared 3 bases from V and 6 bases from J, leaving 10 bases between. CDR3 amino acids: CASSSIEGNSPLHF. The CDR3 region has the DNA TGTGCCAGCAGCTCAATAGAGGGTAATTCACCCCTCCACTTT.

There are many counts of this clone. V is TRBV2 and J is TRBJ2-7; weak D call: TRBD1 (5 bases). Germline V gene sequence: CDR1 SNHLY, CDR2 FYNNEI. V was pared by 4 bases and J by 4 bases, with 14 bases between. This CDR3 is 14 amino acids long. DNA of the CDR3: TGTGCCAGCAGTGCCAGGGTTTTGGCGTACGAGCAGTACTTC. Amino acid sequence: CASSARVLAYEQYF.

Details on this clone: This CDR3 is also generated by other DNA sequences in the sample. The rearrangement uses TRBV18 and TRBJ2-2, with a possible D match to TRBD2 (5 bases). Trimming left V 3 bases short and J 5 bases short, with 13 bases between. CDR1 is KGHSH and CDR2 is LQKENI in the germline V gene. CDR3 length: 15 residues. The CDR3 loop reads CASSPPGRGTGELFF. The CDR3 DNA follows: TGTGCCAGCTCACCGCCGGGTCGGGGAACCGGGGAGCTGTTTTTT.

The chain uses TRBV2 and TRBJ1-2, with D perhaps matching TRBD1 (5 bases). The CDR3 spans 13 residues. CDR1 and CDR2 (germline): SNHLY, FYNNEI. The V gene lost 6 bases and the J gene lost 6 bases, with 14 bases spanning the gap. The CDR3 DNA reads TGTGCCAGCAGATCCCGGGGGATGGATGGCTACACCTTC. It yields the protein CASRSRGMDGYTF.

This clone was counted many times. The chain joins TRBV19 to TRBJ1-1; D is undetermined. The CDR3 extends over 13 amino acids. The germline CDR1 and CDR2 sequences are LNHDA and SQIVND (reference sequence). The V end was cut by 3 bases, the J end by 8 bases, with 13 bases between. CDR3: CASSMRGLKEAFF. CDR3 coding DNA: TGTGCCAGTAGTATGAGAGGGCTAAAGGAAGCTTTCTTT.

This clone was observed a single time. This chain links TRBV6-5 with TRBJ1-2; TRBD1 matches at 7 bases. Looked up from germline, CDR1 is MNHEY and CDR2 is SVGAGI. After removal of 6 bases from V and 0 bases from J, the junction contained 10 bases not matched to a gene. The CDR3 consists of 16 residues. The CDR3 loop is CASRYGQALANYGYTF. In DNA form, the CDR3 reads TGTGCCAGCAGATACGGACAGGCTCTTGCTAACTATGGCTACACCTTC.

This sequence joins TRBV11-2 and TRBJ2-7, with D maybe TRBD2 (5 bases). The CDR3 is made up of 14 amino acids. Deletions cut 5 bases from V and 1 base from J, with 12 bases between. CDR1 and CDR2 from the germline V gene are SGHAT and FQNNGV. Written as DNA, the CDR3 is TGTGCCAGCAGCCAAGGGCGCGGGTCCTACGAGCAGTACTTC. Protein: CASSQGRGSYEQYF.

This rearrangement joins TRBV3-1 (or the pseudogene TRBV3-2) to TRBJ2-3; 11 bases map to TRBD2. With 9 bases clipped from V and 6 bases from J, the junction kept 8 bases outside the gene matches. CDR3 length: 14 residues. The germline V gene has CDR1 LGHDT and CDR2 YNNKEL (reference sequence). CDR3 in DNA: TGTGCCAGTAAGCGAGGACTAGCGGGTGATACGCAGTATTTT. Encoded protein: CASKRGLAGDTQYF.

The chain combines TRBV6-2 or TRBV6-3 with TRBJ2-7; the D is unclear. Germline V lookup: CDR1 MNHEY, CDR2 SVGEGT. Deletions cut 1 base from V and 7 bases from J, with 8 bases between. The CDR3 is 12 residues long. CDR3 in amino acids: CASSYFLREQYF. CDR3 bases: TGTGCCAGCAGTTACTTTCTACGGGAGCAGTACTTC.

The genes are TRBV30 and TRBJ1-3; 7 nucleotides agree with TRBD1. Germline assignment: CDR1 GTSNPN and CDR2 SVGIG (reference sequence). CDR3 size: 13 residues. J lost 3 bases, V lost 4 bases, and 3 bases had no gene match. CDR3 bases: TGTGCCTGGAAGGGGGCAGGTGGAAACACCATATATTTT. Translating gives CAWKGAGGNTIYF.

V usage is TRBV7-2 and J usage is TRBJ2-1; 11 positions match TRBD1. The germline V gene encodes CDR1 SGHTA and CDR2 FQGNSA. CDR3 length: 16 residues. Trimming cost V 5 bases and J 4 bases; bases outside gene matches: 7. The CDR3 region is CASSGPDRGLYNEQFF. The CDR3 nucleotides read TGTGCCAGCAGCGGCCCGGACAGGGGGCTGTACAATGAGCAGTTCTTC.

The chain has TRBV30 and TRBJ2-2, with D maybe TRBD1 (6 bases). The CDR3 covers 16 residues. V lost 6 bases and J lost 0, with 17 bases in between. Germline lookup yields CDR1 GTSNPN and CDR2 SVGIG (reference sequence). The CDR3 loop is CACPKGDISNTGELFF. The CDR3 DNA reads as TGTGCCTGTCCGAAAGGGGACATATCGAACACCGGGGAGCTGTTTTTT.

CDR3 region: CASSLGRVRQPQHF. The CDR3 DNA reads TGTGCCAGCAGCTTAGGGAGGGTACGTCAGCCCCAGCATTTT. The chain has TRBV13 and TRBJ1-5, with D unclear. The V end was cut by 0 bases, the J end by 6 bases, with 9 bases between. The CDR3 runs to 14 residues. From germline, CDR1 is PRHDT and CDR2 FYEKMQ (reference sequence).

The chain employs TRBV12-5 and TRBJ1-2, with D unresolved. The CDR3 is made up of 14 amino acids. V lost 8 bases and J 4 bases, leaving 17 bases between the germline ends. Per germline, CDR1 LGHNT and CDR2 FRNRAP. The CDR3 sequence: CASSREGPAYGYTF. In DNA, the CDR3 is TGTGCTAGTTCCCGGGAAGGGCCTGCCTATGGCTACACCTTC.

The rearrangement joins TRBV29-1 to TRBJ2-1; 11 nucleotides agree with TRBD1. Germline assignment: CDR1 SQVTM and CDR2 ANQGSEA. CDR3 length: 15 residues. J was trimmed by 3 bases and V by 5 bases; bases with no gene match: 6. CDR3 region: CSVSGDRGIYNEQFF. CDR3 sequence (DNA): TGCAGCGTTTCGGGGGACAGGGGGATCTACAATGAGCAGTTCTTC.

The rearrangement uses TRBV3-1 (or the pseudogene TRBV3-2) and TRBJ2-2, with 16 nucleotides matching TRBD2. Germline loops: CDR1 LGHDT, CDR2 YNNKEL (reference sequence). CDR3 length equals 18 residues. Trimming cost V 1 base and J 5 bases; bases outside gene matches: 4. The CDR3 loop reads CASSQAVGLAGGTGELFF. CDR3 sequence (DNA): TGTGCCAGCAGCCAAGCCGTGGGACTAGCGGGAGGGACCGGGGAGCTGTTTTTT.

J is TRBJ2-1 and V is TRBV11-2; the match to TRBD2 covers 9 bases. The germline CDR1 and CDR2 sequences are SGHAT and FQNNGV. The CDR3 is 17 residues long. V trimming: 4 bases; J trimming: 0 bases; junction bases outside the gene matches: 7. The DNA for the CDR3 is TGTGCCAGCAGCTCACTGGGACTAGCAGCCTCCTACAATGAGCAGTTCTTC. Its protein product is CASSSLGLAASYNEQFF. The complete variable domain, with remaining parts taken from reference TRBV11-2 and TRBJ2-1, reads EAGVAQSPRYKIIEKRQSVAFWCNPISGHATLYWYQQILGQGPKLLIQFQNNGVVDDSQLPKDRFSAERLKGVDSTLKIQPAKLEDSAVYLCASSSLGLAASYNEQFFGPGTRLTVL.

A note on this clone: Sequence at one end of the junction differs from germline and may be a read error. The rearrangement links TRBV6-1 to TRBJ2-3; weak D call: TRBD1 (5 bases). The CDR3 contains 15 residues. Per the germline V gene, CDR1 is MNHNS and CDR2 is SASEGT. The CDR3: CASTETGRATDTQYF. DNA of the CDR3: TGTGCCAGCACTGAAACAGGAAGAGCCACAGATACGCAGTATTTT.

This clone was counted between two and nine times. The rearrangement uses TRBV19 and TRBJ2-7; D may be TRBD2 (5 bases). There are 17 residues in the CDR3. The germline V gene has CDR1 LNHDA and CDR2 SQIVND (reference sequence). V was shortened by 0 bases and J by 1 base, with 16 bases between the two germline ends. CDR3 residues: CASSIEVTSGMSYEQYF. CDR3 DNA sequence: TGTGCCAGTAGTATAGAGGTGACATCGGGAATGTCCTACGAGCAGTACTTC.

The chain recombines TRBV19 with TRBJ1-5, with a tentative D call TRBD1 (5 bases). The germline gives CDR1 LNHDA, CDR2 SQIVND (reference sequence). Trimming pared 7 bases from V and 4 bases from J, leaving 20 bases between. This CDR3 spans 16 amino acids. CDR3 residues: CASNTIGRTRNQPQHF. In nucleotides, the CDR3 is TGTGCCAGTAATACCATAGGTAGGACAAGGAATCAGCCCCAGCATTTT. The full variable domain, with the rest looked up from reference TRBV19 and TRBJ1-5, is DGGITQSPKYLFRKEGQNVTLSCEQNLNHDAMYWYRQDPGQGLRLIYYSQIVNDFQKGDIAEGYSVSREKKESFPLTVTSAQKNPTAFYLCASNTIGRTRNQPQHFGDGTRLSIL.

V is TRBV15 and J is TRBJ2-3; tentative D call: TRBD1 (6 bases). Per germline, CDR1 LNHNV and CDR2 YYDKDF (reference sequence). V was cut by 0 bases and J by 4 bases, with 14 bases left in between. CDR3 length: 16 amino acids. This CDR3 reads CATSRDPRGGSDTQYF. CDR3 nucleotide sequence: TGTGCCACCAGCAGAGATCCCAGGGGTGGGTCAGATACGCAGTATTTT.

This clone was picked up many times. The chain links TRBV4-1 to TRBJ2-5; 10 nucleotides align to TRBD2. This CDR3 region has 17 residues. CDR1 MGHRA and CDR2 YSYEKL come from the germline V gene. Unmatched junction bases numbered 5, after V lost 0 bases and J lost 1 base. The CDR3 protein is CASSQEGIAGGQETQYF. As DNA, the CDR3 is TGCGCCAGCAGCCAAGAAGGCATAGCGGGGGGCCAAGAGACCCAGTACTTC.